These 25 T cell receptor beta chains originate from one sample sequenced in a study of response to subunit inactivated influenza vaccine (dated by TCRdb to between 2018 and 2020). Library method: RT-PCR. The sample was run on an Illumina HiSeq 2500. The public reads were run again by TCRdb, first through fastp at Q25 and then through MiXCR, and only productive beta chains were kept. Duplicate CDR3 protein sequences are folded into a single record with the most common DNA and genes. The sample table records under 550,000 distinct CDR3 sequences; 7.5% to 8.5% of these occur just once. Over 10% of the sample goes to the ten largest clones. The sample was PBMCs from blood, taken roughly 24 months after vaccination. The receptors shown here come from a man aged 50 to 69 who received an inactivated influenza vaccine. Donor details come from another sample of the same person, matched by shared clones.

This clonotype was counted many times. The chain couples TRBV7-2 to TRBJ2-5, with TRBD1 as a possible D gene (6 bases). This CDR3 has 15 residues. Germline V gene data show CDR1 as SGHTA and CDR2 as FQGNSA. Trimming left V 7 bases short and J 0 bases short, with 15 bases between. CDR3 sequence reads: CASTQDSLYQETQYF. CDR3 sequence (DNA): TGTGCCAGCACCCAGGACAGCCTATACCAAGAGACCCAGTACTTC.

The table lists this clonotype with a few counts. As DNA, the CDR3 is TGTGCCAGCTCGAGGCGGGAGACGGGTCGCGATACGCAGTATTTT. It yields the protein CASSRRETGRDTQYF. The genes are TRBV18 and TRBJ2-3; 7 bases fit TRBD2. Germline assignment: CDR1 KGHSH and CDR2 LQKENI. The J segment lost 6 bases and the V segment lost 6 bases, leaving 12 bases of the junction unmatched. The length of the CDR3 is 15 residues.

A few counts support this clonotype. The V call is TRBV11-2, the J call TRBJ2-5; TRBD2 might be the D (6 bases). Trimming took off 2 bases at V and 0 bases at J, with 10 bases between the two ends. Per the germline V gene, CDR1 is SGHAT and CDR2 is FQNNGV. The CDR3 spans 15 residues. This CDR3 is CASSLIWGDQETQYF. The DNA of the CDR3 is TGTGCCAGCAGCTTAATTTGGGGGGACCAAGAGACCCAGTACTTC.

This clonotype was counted ten times or more. The chain employs TRBV9 and TRBJ2-1; no clear D gene. This CDR3 region has 13 residues. The V and J ends lost 1 base and 7 bases respectively, with 9 bases between them. Germline lookup yields CDR1 SGDLS and CDR2 YYNGEE. The CDR3: CASSVNTVNEQFF. The CDR3 nucleotides are TGTGCCAGCAGCGTAAATACAGTAAATGAGCAGTTCTTC.

This clonotype has at least ten counts. This chain joins TRBV29-1 and TRBJ2-3, with D unclear. The length of the CDR3 is 12 residues. Germline CDR1 is SQVTM and CDR2 is ANQGSEA. The CDR3 spells CSGRVYTDTQYF. Written as DNA, the CDR3 is TGCTCAGGTCGGGTCTACACAGATACGCAGTATTTT.

This clonotype was counted a few times. This rearrangement joins TRBV7-2 to TRBJ2-5; 9 bases match TRBD1. V shed 3 bases, J shed 4 bases, and the junction held 3 bases outside the gene matches. Germline CDR1 reads SGHTA; CDR2 reads FQGNSA. CDR3 length equals 14 residues. The CDR3 here is CASSFNRGRETQYF. Here the CDR3 DNA reads TGTGCCAGCAGCTTCAACAGGGGGCGAGAGACCCAGTACTTC.

The chain carries TRBV25-1 and TRBJ2-5; no firm D call. V shed 1 base and J shed 3 bases, with 6 bases lying between them. Germline loops: CDR1 MGHDK, CDR2 SYGVNS. This CDR3 region has 13 residues. CDR3 sequence: CASSESDKETQYF. For the CDR3, the DNA is TGTGCCAGCAGTGAATCGGATAAAGAGACCCAGTACTTC.

Only a few counts were recorded for this clonotype. The chain recombines TRBV6-6 with TRBJ1-2; D remains ambiguous. Germline assignment: CDR1 MNHNY and CDR2 SVGAGI (reference sequence). V dropped 0 bases and J dropped 3 bases, with 2 bases sitting between them. The CDR3 is made up of 12 amino acids. The CDR3 loop reads CASSYSDYGYTF. The CDR3 nucleotides read TGTGCCAGCAGTTACTCGGACTATGGCTACACCTTC.

This clonotype was counted ten times or more. The genes are TRBV7-2 and TRBJ2-3; tentatively, D is TRBD1 (5 bases). Germline V lookup: CDR1 SGHTA, CDR2 FQGNSA. The CDR3 has 16 residues. Trimming cost V 5 bases and J 4 bases, with 19 bases left between them. The CDR3 is CASSLVYLGAADTQYF. In nucleotides, the CDR3 is TGTGCCAGCAGCCTAGTATATTTAGGGGCGGCAGATACGCAGTATTTT.

This sequence joins TRBV7-3 and TRBJ2-3; D unclear. The CDR3 has 13 residues. Germline V CDR1 and CDR2: SGHTA, FQGTGA. Trimming cost V 0 bases and J 4 bases, with 5 bases left between them. CDR3 sequence reads: CASSLTSPDTQYF. The CDR3 DNA follows: TGTGCCAGCAGCTTAACGAGCCCAGATACGCAGTATTTT.

This clonotype occurred a few times. The J gene is TRBJ1-3, the V gene TRBV12-3 or TRBV12-4; D not resolved. The CDR3 extends over 13 amino acids. The germline V and J ends were trimmed by 1 base and 4 bases, with 5 bases remaining between them. The CDR3 DNA follows: TGTGCCAGCAGTTTAGTAGAGGGAAACACCATATATTTT. This codes for CASSLVEGNTIYF.

This clonotype appeared a few times. The V and J genes are TRBV6-1 and TRBJ2-7; no definite D call. Germline assignment: CDR1 MNHNS and CDR2 SASEGT. Trimming cost V 6 bases and J 1 base, with 10 bases left between them. The CDR3 consists of 13 residues. The CDR3: CASRRTYSYEQYF. The CDR3 region has the DNA TGTGCCAGCAGGCGGACGTATTCCTACGAGCAGTACTTC.

Ten or more counts support this clonotype. The rearrangement joins TRBV10-3 to TRBJ2-7; 10 nucleotides agree with TRBD1. The J segment lost 5 bases and the V segment lost 7 bases, leaving 8 bases of the junction unmatched. From germline, CDR1 is ENHRY and CDR2 SYGVKD. CDR3 length: 14 residues. The CDR3 is CAINRDRGVDEQYF. Written as DNA, the CDR3 is TGTGCCATCAACAGGGACAGGGGAGTTGACGAGCAGTACTTC.

This clonotype was seen ten or more times. Written as DNA, the CDR3 is TGTGCCAGCAGCTTGGTCAGGGCTAGCACAGATACGCAGTATTTT. Amino acids: CASSLVRASTDTQYF. This chain uses TRBV5-8 with TRBJ2-3; tentative D call: TRBD1 (5 bases). Germline-derived CDR1 and CDR2 are SGHTS and YDEGEE. The CDR3 runs 15 residues. Trimming left V 0 bases short and J 0 bases short, with 8 bases between. The variable domain in full, with the rest retrieved from reference TRBV5-8 and TRBJ2-3, is EAGVTQSPTHLIKTRGQQATLRCSPISGHTSVYWYQQALGLGLQFLLWYDEGEERNRGNFPPRFSGRQFPNYSSELNVNALELEDSALYLCASSLVRASTDTQYFGPGTRLTVL.

This sequence joins TRBV20-1 and TRBJ2-5; D not resolved. In germline, CDR1 is DFQATT, CDR2 SNEGSKA (reference sequence). The CDR3 is 15 residues long. The V end lost 2 bases, the J end lost 5 bases, and 18 bases lay between the germline ends. CDR3 DNA sequence: TGCAGTGCTAGATCTGACCTCACGGGCTGGGAGACCCAGTACTTC. This gives the protein CSARSDLTGWETQYF.

There are a few counts of this clonotype. The chain uses TRBV28 and TRBJ2-7; 7 bases map to TRBD2. J was trimmed by 1 base and V by 3 bases; bases with no gene match: 6. CDR3 length equals 15 residues. Germline assignment: CDR1 MDHEN and CDR2 SYDVKM. The CDR3 DNA is TGTGCCAGCAGTTTCGGGGGAGGGGTATCCTACGAGCAGTACTTC. Translating it yields CASSFGGGVSYEQYF.

This clonotype was seen only a few times. The V gene is TRBV20-1, the J gene TRBJ2-1; possible D gene TRBD2, 7 bases. Germline lookup yields CDR1 DFQATT and CDR2 SNEGSKA (reference sequence). V lost 1 base, J lost 10 bases, and 11 bases lay in between. The CDR3 length is 12 residues. As DNA, the CDR3 is TGCAGTGCTAGAGTGAGCGGGACAGAGCAGTTCTTC. As protein: CSARVSGTEQFF.

Ten or more counts support this clonotype. This chain links TRBV2 with TRBJ1-3; D call uncertain. Looked up from germline, CDR1 is SNHLY and CDR2 is FYNNEI. Trimming cost V 7 bases and J 2 bases, with 9 bases left between them. The CDR3 is made up of 13 amino acids. The CDR3 here is CASTKEAGNTIYF. CDR3 nucleotides: TGTGCCAGCACCAAGGAAGCTGGAAACACCATATATTTT.

The V gene is TRBV15, the J gene TRBJ1-1; D is possibly TRBD1 (6 bases). CDR1 is LNHNV, CDR2 YYDKDF, per germline (reference sequence). CDR3 length: 14 amino acids. V lost 0 bases, J lost 3 bases, and 8 bases lay in between. The CDR3 nucleotides read TGTGCCACCAGCAGAGACGGGGGCGACACTGAAGCTTTCTTT. This encodes CATSRDGGDTEAFF.

This clonotype was recorded many times. The genes are TRBV20-1 and TRBJ2-7; 10 bases agree with TRBD1. Germline assignment: CDR1 DFQATT and CDR2 SNEGSKA (reference sequence). There are 14 residues in the CDR3. V shed 2 bases, J shed 5 bases, and the junction held 6 bases outside the gene matches. The CDR3 spells CSARPGTGDNEQYF. The CDR3 DNA is TGCAGTGCTAGACCCGGGACAGGGGATAACGAGCAGTACTTC.

This clonotype was seen a few times. The V and J genes are TRBV20-1 and TRBJ2-3, with D maybe TRBD1 (6 bases). V was trimmed by 0 bases and J by 5 bases, leaving 12 bases between them. The germline gives CDR1 DFQATT, CDR2 SNEGSKA (reference sequence). The CDR3 is 14 residues long. The CDR3 region has the DNA TGCAGTGCTAGAGATCTAGGGGGTAAAGATACGCAGTATTTT. Protein: CSARDLGGKDTQYF.

In its sample, this clonotype was seen many times. The V gene is TRBV4-2, the J gene TRBJ1-4; 7 nucleotides align to TRBD1. This CDR3 region has 16 residues. Losses at the gene ends were 4 bases for V and 2 bases for J; bases not matched to a gene: 7. Per germline, CDR1 LGHNA and CDR2 YNFKEQ. In DNA form, the CDR3 reads TGTGCCAGCAGCCGGGGGACAGAGACGACTAATGAAAAACTGTTTTTT. This gives the protein CASSRGTETTNEKLFF.

This clonotype was seen a few times. The chain carries TRBV6-1 and TRBJ2-3, with 10 bases aligning to TRBD2. The junction had 8 bases not matched to a gene; V was cut back by 6 bases and J by 5 bases. Germline V CDR1 and CDR2: MNHNS, SASEGT. The CDR3 totals 15 residues. This chain's CDR3 is CASSSGLAPGDTQYF. In nucleotides, the CDR3 is TGTGCCAGCAGCTCGGGACTAGCGCCAGGAGATACGCAGTATTTT.

V usage is TRBV6-2 or TRBV6-3 and J usage is TRBJ2-5; TRBD1 aligns across 9 bases. Germline CDR1 MNHEY, CDR2 SVGEGT. CDR3 length equals 15 residues. The junction had 6 bases not matched to a gene; V was cut back by 6 bases and J by 1 base. The CDR3 reads CASRNGQGSQETQYF. In nucleotides, the CDR3 is TGTGCCAGCAGAAACGGACAGGGGAGCCAAGAGACCCAGTACTTC.

The V call is TRBV2, the J call TRBJ2-7; a possible D gene is TRBD1 (5 bases). Germline values: CDR1 SNHLY, CDR2 FYNNEI. The CDR3 runs 11 residues. Trimming cost V 7 bases and J 9 bases, with 13 bases left between them. CDR3 residues: CASMKDSGQYF. Written as DNA, the CDR3 is TGTGCCAGCATGAAAGACAGTGGGCAGTACTTC. Full variable domain (outside the CDR3, taken from reference TRBV2 and TRBJ2-7): EPEVTQTPSHQVTQMGQEVILRCVPISNHLYFYWYRQILGQKVEFLVSFYNNEISEKSEIFDDQFSVERPDGSNFTLKIRSTKLEDSAMYFCASMKDSGQYFGPGTRLTVT.